This T cell receptor (beta chain) was retrieved from a study of blood T cells in healthy people across ages. On this clonotype itself: Its antigen is not known.

The study's findings and limits: Reliance upon unsorted PBMCs precluded definitive naive versus antigen-experienced comparison.

CDR3 length: 13 amino acids. CDR1 and CDR2 from the germline V gene are SQVTM and ANQGSEA. Trimming removed 6 bases from V and 3 bases from J, with 12 bases in between. The second PCR ran about 6 to 12 cycles with a sample-barcoded 5' primer and J-beta primers. TCRdb ran MiXCR on the 5' RACE reads and lists one entry per CDR3 protein. The top ten clones hold 7% to 9.5% of a sample with around 1.5 million distinct CDR3 sequences, 35% to 45% of them seen once. Sequencing was done on a sample of blood. The chain uses TRBV29-1 and TRBJ1-5; possibly TRBD1 for D (6 bases). This TCR was sampled from a young woman in good health. The CDR3 nucleotides read TGCAGCGTAGGCCGGGGGCTCAATCAGCCCCAGCATTTT. This codes for CSVGRGLNQPQHF.